This record concerns one T cell receptor (beta chain) sequence. This record belongs to a study of blood T cell repertoires in COVID-19. As processed by the authors: Amplified reference gene primers provided the basis for estimating nucleated cell counts. Here immunoSEQ multiplex PCR was the method, and the copy in TCRdb shows in-frame clones only, minus some. D and trimming were read from the DNA, whereas the V and J calls and clone size are those reported in that table. The table records tens of thousands of clones, 84% of them present only once. CDR1 and CDR2 (germline): SGHTA, FQGNSA. This CDR3 region has 15 residues. The germline V and J ends were trimmed by 1 base and 8 bases, with 14 bases remaining between them.

This receptor was obtained from a woman aged 45-65 years with acute or convalescent COVID-19. The chain links TRBV7-2 to TRBJ1-4; D is possibly TRBD1 (6 bases). The source material was peripheral blood. CDR3 loop: CASSLDGRGREKLFF. DNA of the CDR3: TGTGCCAGCAGCTTAGATGGCAGGGGCAGGGAAAAACTGTTTTTT.